A single sample is the source of the 17 T cell receptor beta chains below, sequenced in a study of Ad26.COV2.S vaccination and SARS-CoV-2 variants. Generated by immunoSEQ multiplex PCR, the TCRdb table keeps only in-frame clones and is missing some. The sample yields roughly 350,000 clones, 88% seen once. This sample's treatment: 19 received Ad26.COV2.S at low or high dose, single or two shots; 5 received placebo; per-sample allocation not given. Specimens were obtained on day 63 following the first vaccine or placebo injection. The source material was peripheral blood, sampled in a trial of Ad26.COV2.S vaccine versus placebo. The receptors derive from a person aged 18-60 years who received the Ad26.COV2.S COVID-19 vaccine or a placebo.

The chain uses TRBV7-2 and TRBJ1-2; D not resolved. Trimming stripped 1 base from V and 2 bases from J, with 11 bases between. The germline CDR1 and CDR2 sequences are SGHTA and FQGNSA. The CDR3 has 15 residues. In DNA, the CDR3 is TGTGCCAGCAGCTTAGATGGGGTAGGGAACTATGGCTACACCTTC. This translates into CASSLDGVGNYGYTF.

The chain links TRBV28 to TRBJ1-2; D uncertain. The V end lost 2 bases, the J end lost 4 bases, and 11 bases lay between the germline ends. This CDR3 is built from 14 residues. The germline CDR1 and CDR2 sequences are MDHEN and SYDVKM. The DNA of the CDR3 is TGTGCCAGCAGTTTACCCCCGGGCAGCTATGGCTACACCTTC. The encoded protein is CASSLPPGSYGYTF.

The chain is built from TRBV6-1 and TRBJ2-3, with 8 bases matching TRBD2. CDR1 MNHNS and CDR2 SASEGT come from the germline V gene. The V segment lost 4 bases and the J segment 4 bases; nucleotides outside the gene matches: 13. The CDR3 totals 17 residues. CDR3 DNA sequence: TGTGCCAGCAGTGCCCCGAGGGACGGGAGGGCCTCAGATACGCAGTATTTT. It translates to CASSAPRDGRASDTQYF.

The chain recombines TRBV11-2 with TRBJ1-4; 10 bases are a match to TRBD1. Germline CDR1 reads SGHAT; CDR2 reads FQNNGV. The V gene end was trimmed by 3 bases and the J gene end by 7 bases; junction bases not matched to a gene: 5. CDR3 length: 15 residues. The CDR3 region has the DNA TGTGCCAGCAGCTTCAGACAGGGGGCTGGTGAAAAACTGTTTTTT. Translating it yields CASSFRQGAGEKLFF.

The rearrangement joins TRBV1 to TRBJ1-1. TRBV1 is a pseudogene. The CDR3 sequence is 16 residues long. Here the CDR3 DNA reads TGCACCAGCAGCCGACGACTTTTGGGCCAGAACACTGAAGCTTTCTTT. Translating it yields CTSSRRLLGQNTEAFF.

The chain uses TRBV12-5 and TRBJ1-2; perhaps TRBD1 as D (6 bases). This CDR3 contains 14 residues. Germline assignment: CDR1 LGHNT and CDR2 FRNRAP. The V end was cut by 5 bases, the J end by 3 bases, with 13 bases between. CDR3 DNA sequence: TGTGCTAGTGGTAGTAACAGGGTTTACTATGGCTACACCTTC. Its translation: CASGSNRVYYGYTF.

This sequence joins TRBV11-2 and TRBJ2-3, with D uncertain. Germline lookup yields CDR1 SGHAT and CDR2 FQNNGV. This CDR3 has 16 amino acids. Trimming removed 0 bases from V and 1 base from J, with 11 bases in between. The CDR3 loop is CASSLDTGAGTDTQYF. The DNA of the CDR3 is TGTGCCAGCAGCTTAGATACGGGCGCAGGCACAGATACGCAGTATTTT.

J is TRBJ1-1 and V is TRBV6-5, with no clear D. Germline assignment: CDR1 MNHEY and CDR2 SVGAGI. Trimming pared 9 bases from V and 1 base from J, leaving 18 bases between. This CDR3 region has 15 residues. DNA for the CDR3: TGTGCCAGTATCTCGGTCCGGACGGGGAACACTGAAGCTTTCTTT. It translates to CASISVRTGNTEAFF.

V gene TRBV9 combines with J gene TRBJ2-5; D unclear. V was pared by 2 bases and J by 4 bases, with 9 bases between. This CDR3 region has 13 residues. Per the germline V gene, CDR1 is SGDLS and CDR2 is YYNGEE. The CDR3 here is CASSVYGTETQYF. For the CDR3, the DNA is TGTGCCAGCAGCGTCTACGGTACAGAGACCCAGTACTTC. Using reference TRBV9 and TRBJ2-5 for the parts outside the CDR3, the full variable domain is DSGVTQTPKHLITATGQRVTLRCSPRSGDLSVYWYQQSLDQGLQFLIQYYNGEERAKGNILERFSAQQFPDLHSELNLSSLELGDSALYFCASSVYGTETQYFGPGTRLLVL.

V gene TRBV6-2 or TRBV6-3 combines with J gene TRBJ2-5; D might be TRBD1 (6 bases). CDR3 length: 15 residues. Trimming took 0 bases from V and 3 from J, leaving 11 bases between them. Germline V lookup: CDR1 MNHEY, CDR2 SVGEGT. As DNA, the CDR3 is TGTGCCAGCAGTTACTCTACCAGGGGAAAAGAGACCCAGTACTTC. Translation gives CASSYSTRGKETQYF.

This chain uses TRBV4-3 with TRBJ2-2, with a weak D call TRBD1 (7 bases). CDR3 size: 17 residues. V lost 0 bases and J lost 3, with 14 bases in between. Germline-derived CDR1 and CDR2 are LGHNA and YSLEER. CDR3 in DNA: TGCGCCAGCAGCCAAGACCCAGGGGGGACGGACACCGGGGAGCTGTTTTTT. Its translation is CASSQDPGGTDTGELFF.

V gene TRBV3-1 (or the pseudogene TRBV3-2) combines with J gene TRBJ1-1, with D perhaps matching TRBD1 (5 bases). Trimming took off 0 bases at V and 1 base at J, with 15 bases between the two ends. Germline V gene data show CDR1 as LGHDT and CDR2 as YNNKEL (reference sequence). This CDR3 has 17 amino acids. The DNA for the CDR3 is TGTGCCAGCAGCCAAGATGTTGCGGGGGACGAGAACACTGAAGCTTTCTTT. As protein: CASSQDVAGDENTEAFF.

The chain carries TRBV28 and TRBJ1-2, with a possible D match to TRBD1 (5 bases). Per the germline V gene, CDR1 is MDHEN and CDR2 is SYDVKM. The CDR3 covers 12 residues. Deletions cut 5 bases from V and 5 bases from J, with 9 bases between. CDR3: CASSRDVYGYTF. The CDR3 DNA sequence: TGTGCCAGCAGTCGGGACGTATATGGCTACACCTTC.

The chain links TRBV7-9 to TRBJ2-2; 7 positions match TRBD2. Germline V gene data show CDR1 as SEHNR and CDR2 as FQNEAQ (reference sequence). With V trimmed by 7 bases and J by 6 bases, 11 bases remained unmatched. CDR3 length: 15 amino acids. The CDR3 sequence: CASTAGVGVAGELFF. As DNA, the CDR3 is TGTGCCAGCACCGCGGGGGTGGGGGTCGCCGGGGAGCTGTTTTTT.

With regard to this clone: Other DNA sequences of this sample code for an identical CDR3. The gene calls are TRBV12-3 or TRBV12-4 and TRBJ2-7; weak D call: TRBD1 (5 bases). Trimming removed 3 bases from V and 2 bases from J, with 8 bases in between. The CDR3 has 13 residues. CDR3 nucleotides: TGTGCCAGCAGTTTGGCCAGGGCCTACGAGCAGTACTTC. Its translation: CASSLARAYEQYF.

The sample holds a few counts of this clone. This chain uses TRBV4-3 with TRBJ1-2; D perhaps matches TRBD1 (6 bases). The germline V gene encodes CDR1 LGHNA and CDR2 YSLEER. The CDR3 consists of 15 residues. V was pared by 2 bases and J by 3 bases, with 13 bases between. CDR3 coding DNA: TGCGCCAGCAGCCAATCCACAGGGACCCACTATGGCTACACCTTC. As protein: CASSQSTGTHYGYTF.

Regarding this clone: Other DNA sequences in this sample translate to the same CDR3. The chain recombines TRBV25-1 with TRBJ2-1, with D hard to call. In germline, CDR1 is MGHDK, CDR2 SYGVNS. V was cut by 4 bases and J by 4 bases, with 2 bases left in between. The CDR3 is 11 residues long. The CDR3 DNA sequence: TGTGCCAGCAGTGCGTACAATGAGCAGTTCTTC. It yields the protein CASSAYNEQFF.